These T cell receptor beta chains were read from a single sample in a study of blood T cells in healthy people across ages. TCRdb analysed the 5' RACE reads with MiXCR anew, one entry per CDR3 protein. The sample includes 1.8 million or so distinct CDR3 sequences, about two fifths seen only once; the top ten take about 21%. Sample: blood. The receptors were sampled from a human donor in good health. CDR3s include the opening cysteine and the closing phenylalanine or tryptophan. The D gene is left open where the match is weak. Not all rows give a size; the values are once, few, many and, for expanded clones, a class.

D gene: .
J gene: TRBJ2-4
clone size: .
V gene: TRBV28
CDR3 protein: CASSPIGQGKNIQYF
CDR3 DNA: TGTGCCAGCAGTCCGATAGGTCAAGGGAAAAACATTCAGTACTTC

D gene: .
J gene: TRBJ2-5
clone size: few
V gene: TRBV5-1
CDR3 protein: CASSISPVSEETQYF
CDR3 DNA: TGCGCCAGCAGCATCAGCCCGGTTTCAGAGGAGACCCAGTACTTC

D gene: TRBD1
J gene: TRBJ1-6
clone size: .
V gene: TRBV7-8
CDR3 protein: CASSFRDREFNSPLHF
CDR3 DNA: TGTGCCAGCAGCTTCCGGGACAGGGAGTTTAATTCACCCCTCCACTTT

D gene: .
J gene: TRBJ2-3
clone size: few
V gene: TRBV18
CDR3 protein: CASSPPPVVDTQYF
CDR3 DNA: TGTGCCAGCTCACCACCGCCTGTGGTAGATACGCAGTATTTT

D gene: .
J gene: TRBJ2-2
clone size: .
V gene: TRBV2
CDR3 protein: CASSFRMNGELFF
CDR3 DNA: TGTGCCAGCAGTTTTCGGATGAACGGGGAGCTGTTTTTT

D gene: .
J gene: TRBJ2-1
clone size: .
V gene: TRBV6-2/TRBV6-3
CDR3 protein: CASRNGRTGSYEQFF
CDR3 DNA: TGTGCCAGCAGAAATGGACGAACTGGGTCCTACGAGCAGTTCTTC

D gene: .
J gene: TRBJ2-1
clone size: few
V gene: TRBV20-1
CDR3 protein: CSARFTGRNLYNEQFF
CDR3 DNA: TGCAGTGCTAGATTCACAGGCCGAAACCTTTACAATGAGCAGTTCTTC

D gene: TRBD1
J gene: TRBJ2-5
clone size: .
V gene: TRBV11-2
CDR3 protein: CASSFDLPGQGEETQYF
CDR3 DNA: TGTGCCAGCAGCTTCGACTTACCCGGACAGGGAGAAGAGACCCAGTACTTC

D gene: .
J gene: TRBJ1-2
clone size: many
V gene: TRBV7-9
CDR3 protein: CASSLMGPGGGYTF
CDR3 DNA: TGTGCCAGCAGCTTAATGGGGCCAGGTGGAGGCTACACCTTC

D gene: .
J gene: TRBJ2-3
clone size: .
V gene: TRBV24-1
CDR3 protein: CATSRTATDTQYF
CDR3 DNA: TGTGCCACCAGTAGGACAGCCACAGATACGCAGTATTTT

D gene: TRBD1
J gene: TRBJ2-7
clone size: few
V gene: TRBV7-9
CDR3 protein: CASSLGLGGYDEQYF
CDR3 DNA: TGTGCCAGCAGCTTAGGTTTAGGGGGCTACGACGAGCAGTACTTC

D gene: .
J gene: TRBJ1-2
clone size: few
V gene: TRBV3-1
CDR3 protein: CASSSNGRWTNYGYTF
CDR3 DNA: TGTGCCAGCAGCTCCAATGGACGGTGGACTAACTATGGCTACACCTTC

D gene: .
J gene: TRBJ2-5
clone size: .
V gene: TRBV28
CDR3 protein: CASSLGAKGAETQYF
CDR3 DNA: TGTGCCAGCAGTTTAGGAGCGAAGGGCGCGGAGACCCAGTACTTC

D gene: TRBD2
J gene: TRBJ2-7
clone size: .
V gene: TRBV12-3/TRBV12-4
CDR3 protein: CASSLRASGGYEQYF
CDR3 DNA: TGTGCCAGCAGTTTACGTGCTAGCGGGGGTTACGAGCAGTACTTC

D gene: .
J gene: TRBJ2-1
clone size: few
V gene: TRBV6-5
CDR3 protein: CASSYSLDRDNEQFF
CDR3 DNA: TGTGCCAGCAGTTACTCGTTGGACAGAGACAATGAGCAGTTCTTC

D gene: .
J gene: TRBJ2-7
clone size: few
V gene: TRBV10-3
CDR3 protein: CAISGNWGSSYEQYF
CDR3 DNA: TGTGCCATCAGTGGGAATTGGGGAAGCTCCTACGAGCAGTACTTC

D gene: TRBD1
J gene: TRBJ2-1
clone size: .
V gene: TRBV12-3/TRBV12-4
CDR3 protein: CASRPGTGLYNEQFF
CDR3 DNA: TGTGCCAGCCGCCCCGGGACAGGGCTTTACAATGAGCAGTTCTTC

D gene: .
J gene: TRBJ1-3
clone size: .
V gene: TRBV12-3/TRBV12-4
CDR3 protein: CASSFFLGDSILMLGSGNTIYF
CDR3 DNA: TGTGCCAGCAGTTTTTTTTTGGGAGACAGCATCCTAATGCTGGGCTCTGGAAACACCATATATTTT

D gene: TRBD1
J gene: TRBJ1-2
clone size: few
V gene: TRBV29-1
CDR3 protein: CSVEGRGAGIYGYTF
CDR3 DNA: TGCAGCGTTGAAGGCAGGGGGGCGGGGATCTATGGCTACACCTTC

D gene: .
J gene: TRBJ2-2
clone size: .
V gene: TRBV10-3
CDR3 protein: CAISVSKTGELFF
CDR3 DNA: TGTGCCATCAGTGTTTCGAAGACCGGGGAGCTGTTTTTT

D gene: TRBD2
J gene: TRBJ2-2
clone size: .
V gene: TRBV28
CDR3 protein: CASSSPGLASGELFF
CDR3 DNA: TGTGCCAGCAGTTCACCGGGACTAGCAAGTGGGGAGCTGTTTTTT

D gene: .
J gene: TRBJ2-1
clone size: .
V gene: TRBV4-3
CDR3 protein: CASSQGRGIQFF
CDR3 DNA: TGCGCCAGCAGCCAAGGTAGAGGGATCCAGTTCTTC

D gene: TRBD1
J gene: TRBJ1-2
clone size: many
V gene: TRBV6-2/TRBV6-3
CDR3 protein: CASSRQGDYGYTF
CDR3 DNA: TGTGCCAGCAGCCGACAGGGCGACTATGGCTACACCTTC

D gene: .
J gene: TRBJ1-2
clone size: .
V gene: TRBV3-1
CDR3 protein: CASSQDLINYGYTF
CDR3 DNA: TGTGCCAGCAGCCAAGACTTAATCAACTATGGCTACACCTTC

D gene: TRBD1
J gene: TRBJ1-4
clone size: many
V gene: TRBV3-1
CDR3 protein: CASSRGQGGEKLFF
CDR3 DNA: TGTGCCAGCAGCCGAGGACAGGGTGGTGAAAAACTGTTTTTT

D gene: .
J gene: TRBJ2-1
clone size: few
V gene: TRBV20-1
CDR3 protein: CSASLRGGFQFF
CDR3 DNA: TGCAGTGCTAGTTTAAGAGGGGGGTTCCAGTTCTTC

D gene: .
J gene: TRBJ2-3
clone size: .
V gene: TRBV5-5
CDR3 protein: CASSLLGTSGADTQYF
CDR3 DNA: TGTGCCAGCAGCTTGCTGGGGACCTCAGGGGCAGATACGCAGTATTTT

D gene: .
J gene: TRBJ2-6
clone size: .
V gene: TRBV6-2/TRBV6-3
CDR3 protein: CASSPGYGSGANVLTF
CDR3 DNA: TGTGCCAGCAGTCCGGGTTACGGCTCTGGGGCCAACGTCCTGACTTTC

D gene: TRBD2
J gene: TRBJ2-7
clone size: few
V gene: TRBV27
CDR3 protein: CASSLFRTSGGNEQYF
CDR3 DNA: TGTGCCAGCAGTTTGTTTCGGACTAGCGGGGGGAACGAGCAGTACTTC

D gene: .
J gene: TRBJ1-6
clone size: .
V gene: TRBV12-3/TRBV12-4
CDR3 protein: CATLNGEVRFYNSPLHF
CDR3 DNA: TGTGCCACCCTAAACGGAGAAGTACGCTTTTATAATTCACCCCTCCACTTT

D gene: .
J gene: TRBJ2-3
clone size: .
V gene: TRBV6-2/TRBV6-3
CDR3 protein: CASSTAGFTDTQYF
CDR3 DNA: TGTGCCAGCAGTACCGCCGGCTTCACAGATACGCAGTATTTT

D gene: .
J gene: TRBJ2-1
clone size: few
V gene: TRBV12-3/TRBV12-4
CDR3 protein: CASTLWIGSSYNEQFF
CDR3 DNA: TGTGCCAGCACCTTGTGGATAGGGAGCTCCTACAATGAGCAGTTCTTC

D gene: TRBD1
J gene: TRBJ2-7
clone size: few
V gene: TRBV6-5
CDR3 protein: CASSYSSGQAIYEQYF
CDR3 DNA: TGTGCCAGCAGTTACTCATCGGGACAGGCGATCTACGAGCAGTACTTC

D gene: .
J gene: TRBJ2-2
clone size: .
V gene: TRBV25-1
CDR3 protein: CASSDERRGWTGELFF
CDR3 DNA: TGTGCCAGCAGTGATGAACGACGGGGTTGGACCGGGGAGCTGTTTTTT

D gene: .
J gene: TRBJ2-7
clone size: .
V gene: TRBV6-1
CDR3 protein: CASSEVLAGPSYEQCF
CDR3 DNA: TGTGCCAGCAGTGAAGTTTTGGCAGGTCCCTCCTACGAGCAGTGCTTC

D gene: .
J gene: TRBJ2-4
clone size: .
V gene: TRBV20-1
CDR3 protein: CSARDGDLKNIQYF
CDR3 DNA: TGCAGTGCTAGAGATGGCGACCTCAAAAACATTCAGTACTTC

D gene: .
J gene: TRBJ2-1
clone size: .
V gene: TRBV11-2
CDR3 protein: CASSLSPSQGEQFF
CDR3 DNA: TGTGCCAGCAGCTTGTCCCCCAGCCAGGGTGAGCAGTTCTTC

D gene: TRBD2
J gene: TRBJ2-3
clone size: many
V gene: TRBV5-1
CDR3 protein: CASSPLGGGNTDTQYF
CDR3 DNA: TGCGCCAGCAGCCCCTTAGGCGGGGGGAACACAGATACGCAGTATTTT

D gene: .
J gene: TRBJ1-5
clone size: .
V gene: TRBV20-1
CDR3 protein: CSARSSGGGGQPQHF
CDR3 DNA: TGCAGTGCTAGATCGTCCGGGGGCGGAGGTCAGCCCCAGCATTTT

D gene: .
J gene: TRBJ1-4
clone size: .
V gene: TRBV18
CDR3 protein: CASSPNQGNEKLFF
CDR3 DNA: TGTGCCAGCTCACCGAACCAGGGTAATGAAAAACTGTTTTTT

D gene: .
J gene: TRBJ2-7
clone size: many
V gene: TRBV12-3/TRBV12-4
CDR3 protein: CASSPRAYEQYF
CDR3 DNA: TGTGCCAGCAGCCCCCGAGCCTACGAGCAGTACTTC

D gene: .
J gene: TRBJ2-3
clone size: .
V gene: TRBV11-2
CDR3 protein: CASSLTPSWADTQYF
CDR3 DNA: TGTGCCAGCAGCCTCACGCCTTCCTGGGCAGATACGCAGTATTTT

D gene: TRBD1
J gene: TRBJ2-4
clone size: .
V gene: TRBV20-1
CDR3 protein: CSAMTGTGGLAKNIQYF
CDR3 DNA: TGCAGTGCTATGACCGGGACAGGGGGCTTAGCCAAAAACATTCAGTACTTC

D gene: TRBD1
J gene: TRBJ1-2
clone size: once
V gene: TRBV5-1
CDR3 protein: CASSYRTGMDGYTF
CDR3 DNA: TGCGCCAGCAGCTACCGGACAGGGATGGATGGCTACACCTTC

D gene: .
J gene: TRBJ2-1
clone size: .
V gene: TRBV29-1
CDR3 protein: CSVDIGINNGQFF
CDR3 DNA: TGCAGCGTAGATATAGGGATCAACAATGGGCAGTTCTTC

D gene: TRBD1
J gene: TRBJ2-7
clone size: few
V gene: TRBV27
CDR3 protein: CASTGVGTGRSEQYF
CDR3 DNA: TGTGCCAGCACCGGGGTTGGGACAGGGCGCTCCGAGCAGTACTTC

D gene: .
J gene: TRBJ1-2
clone size: .
V gene: TRBV25-1
CDR3 protein: CASSDGGYGYTF
CDR3 DNA: TGTGCCAGCAGCGACGGGGGCTATGGCTACACCTTC

D gene: .
J gene: TRBJ1-2
clone size: .
V gene: TRBV30
CDR3 protein: CAWSQLHQADDYTF
CDR3 DNA: TGTGCCTGGAGTCAATTACACCAGGCGGATGACTACACCTTC

D gene: TRBD2
J gene: TRBJ2-1
clone size: few
V gene: TRBV11-1
CDR3 protein: CASSFGLAGSYNEQFF
CDR3 DNA: TGTGCCAGCAGCTTCGGACTAGCGGGCTCCTACAATGAGCAGTTCTTC

D gene: .
J gene: TRBJ2-7
clone size: .
V gene: TRBV9
CDR3 protein: CASSVAGNRAYEQYF
CDR3 DNA: TGTGCCAGCAGCGTAGCTGGAAACCGCGCCTACGAGCAGTACTTC

D gene: .
J gene: TRBJ2-7
clone size: .
V gene: TRBV27
CDR3 protein: CASSFGWKYEQYF
CDR3 DNA: TGTGCCAGCAGTTTTGGCTGGAAGTACGAGCAGTACTTC